This TCR beta chain was observed in a study of beta chain features in type 1 diabetes. Study-wide points: Within each of all four CD4+ subsets, Type 1 diabetes patients had TCRB CDR3s that were moderately but significantly shorter.

Since all of the isolated RNA was reverse transcribed, expressed TCRB transcripts were what got sequenced. Some 4 million reads on average were seen across naive, central memory and regulatory T cell samples. The data were produced by immunoSEQ multiplex PCR, yet TCRdb's version contains in-frame clones alone and is incomplete. Of 600,000 to 700,000 clones listed, about an eighth are singletons. This clone was counted a few times. Its antigen remains unidentified. This CDR3 comprises 12 residues. Germline CDR1 and CDR2: MNHNY and SVGAGI (reference sequence). V gave up 7 bases and J gave up 7 bases, with 11 bases separating them.

The rearrangement links TRBV6-6 to TRBJ2-4; D unclear. The sequence came from a man aged 18 to 30 with type 1 diabetes. The sequenced material came from naive CD4+ T cells from blood. The CDR3 bases are TGTGCCAGCACCGACCCCCCGAACATTCAGTACTTC. As protein: CASTDPPNIQYF.